This TCR beta chain was sequenced in a study of technical replicates of blood from four donors. Germline V gene sequence: CDR1 KGHSH, CDR2 LQKENI. The CDR3 length is 15 residues. V gave up 3 bases and J gave up 6 bases; unmatched junction bases: 9. Using immunoSEQ multiplex PCR, the repertoire was profiled, and TCRdb retains in-frame clones only, with some absent. The sample has about 49,000 clones, roughly 90% seen once. The sample comprised PBMCs. The chain joins TRBV18 to TRBJ2-7, with 9 bases lining up with TRBD2. The source is a human donor in good health. Some clones in this sample may be carry-over from other donors' samples. CDR3 coding DNA: TGTGCCAGCTCACCCGCGGCTAGCGGGATAGGCGAGCAGTACTTC. Its translation: CASSPAASGIGEQYF.